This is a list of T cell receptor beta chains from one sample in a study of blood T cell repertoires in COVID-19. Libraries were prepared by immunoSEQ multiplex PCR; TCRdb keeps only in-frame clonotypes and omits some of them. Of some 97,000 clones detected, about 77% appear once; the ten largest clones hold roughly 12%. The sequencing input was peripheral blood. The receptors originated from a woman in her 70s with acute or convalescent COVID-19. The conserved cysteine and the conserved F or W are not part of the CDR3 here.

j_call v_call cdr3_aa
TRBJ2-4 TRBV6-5 ASSFFIQGQNIQY
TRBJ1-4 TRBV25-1 ASSEGSGGLEEKLF
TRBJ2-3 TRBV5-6 ASSFADTQY
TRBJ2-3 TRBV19 ASSITGVSTDTQY
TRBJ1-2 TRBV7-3 ASSLQGGGERGYT
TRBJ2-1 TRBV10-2 ASSESASGGVIENEQF
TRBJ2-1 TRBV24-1 ATSDLRQGGKQF
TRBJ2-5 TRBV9 ASSVELAGKETQY
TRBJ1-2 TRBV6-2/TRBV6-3 ASSWGKNYGYT
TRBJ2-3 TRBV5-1 ASRITGGFTDTQY
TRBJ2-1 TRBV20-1 SARTDNEQF
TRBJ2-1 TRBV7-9 ASSPRVGGSSYNEQF
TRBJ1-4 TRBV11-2 ASSFGSRNEKLF
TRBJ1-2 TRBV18 ASSPRGEGGYT
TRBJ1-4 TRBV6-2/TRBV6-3 ASSYSKSRDSNPATNEKLF
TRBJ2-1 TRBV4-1 ASSSAGTGNNEQF
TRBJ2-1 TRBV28 ASRQQGSGYNEQF
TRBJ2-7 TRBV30 AWGGQGNPYEQY
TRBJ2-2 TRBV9 ASSPRTGDSGELF
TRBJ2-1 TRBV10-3 AISDGAGGQNEQF
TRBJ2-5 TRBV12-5 ASGSRAETQY
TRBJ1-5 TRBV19 ASSRQGNQPQH
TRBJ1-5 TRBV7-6 ASSLGLAPTGNQPQH
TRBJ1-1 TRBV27 ASSRGTEAF
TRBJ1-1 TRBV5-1 ASSLAVSNTEAF
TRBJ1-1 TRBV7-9 ASSYPGGVDTEAF
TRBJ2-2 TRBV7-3 ASSSKIHSTTGELF
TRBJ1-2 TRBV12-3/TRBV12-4 ASSYRAGYT
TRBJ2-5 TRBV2 ASSLDRETQY
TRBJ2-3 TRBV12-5 ASGRILAGTSDTQY
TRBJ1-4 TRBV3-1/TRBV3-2 ASSRDRVNEKLF
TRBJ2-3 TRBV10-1 ASLPPSYKPRGKGPDTQY
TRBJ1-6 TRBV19 ASGDERNSPLH
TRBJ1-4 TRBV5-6 ASSLQGRTEKLF
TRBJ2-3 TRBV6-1 ASSDYRQGSTDTQY
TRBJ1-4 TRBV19 ASSTPGTGREKLF
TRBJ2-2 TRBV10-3 AISEDRTNTGELF
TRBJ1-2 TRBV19 ASKTGITDPSGYT
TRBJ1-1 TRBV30 AWTAMIGRNTEAF
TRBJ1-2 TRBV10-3 AISDRAEANYGYT
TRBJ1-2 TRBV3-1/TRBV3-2 ASSQDVARDYGYT
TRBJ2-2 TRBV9 ASSVASGAGELF
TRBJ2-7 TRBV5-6 ASSSPRSALEQY
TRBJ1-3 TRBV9 ASSVGWTGKTHTIY
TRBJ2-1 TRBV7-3 ASSLGSPGASNEQF
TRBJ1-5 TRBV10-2 ASSNTGGQPQH
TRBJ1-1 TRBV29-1 SWGGASTEAF
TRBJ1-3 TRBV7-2 ASSSVAASWIVNTIY